The present entry profiles one T cell receptor beta chain with its context. Its antigen is not known. Method: immunoSEQ multiplex PCR; TCRdb's copy keeps in-frame clones and lacks some. The repertoire includes some 130,000 clones, 84% of them detected once, and about 4% sits in the top ten. From germline, CDR1 is MNHEY and CDR2 SMNVEV (reference sequence). The CDR3 totals 12 residues. The V and J ends lost 5 bases and 10 bases, in that order; junction bases with no gene match: 8. The sample originates from a study of T cell responses to AZD1222 COVID-19 vaccine. Findings and caveats of the study: CD4 TCRs associated with vaccination spanned spike, dominating at 160-218 and 743-854. None of the repertoires were sampled until the peak T cell response had passed.

Sample: peripheral blood, taken on day 0 of AZD1222 vaccination. The origin of this receptor is an adult in good health. The rearrangement links TRBV27 to TRBJ2-7; 7 positions match TRBD1. CDR3 DNA sequence: TGTGCCAGCAGTCCCGACAGGGCGGCCCAGTACTTC. The encoded protein is CASSPDRAAQYF.